Below are 29 T cell receptor beta chains sequenced from a single sample in a study of blood T cell repertoires in COVID-19. The data were produced by immunoSEQ multiplex PCR, yet TCRdb's version contains in-frame clones alone and is incomplete. Of 300,000 to 350,000 clones in the sample, over 75% were seen once. Sequencing was performed on PBMCs or T cells enriched from blood (not recorded which). All receptors derive from a man younger than 45 who had recovered from COVID-19.

The rearrangement uses TRBV5-1 and TRBJ2-5; TRBD2 agrees at 9 bases. Germline V gene sequence: CDR1 SGHRS, CDR2 YFSETQ. The junction had 8 bases not matched to a gene; V was cut back by 3 bases and J by 2 bases. The CDR3 contains 16 residues. CDR3 amino acids: CASSSWTSVKQETQYF. The CDR3 nucleotides are TGCGCCAGCAGCTCCTGGACTAGCGTGAAACAAGAGACCCAGTACTTC. Full variable domain (rest looked up from reference TRBV5-1 and TRBJ2-5): KAGVTQTPRYLIKTRGQQVTLSCSPISGHRSVSWYQQTPGQGLQFLFEYFSETQRNKGNFPGRFSGRQFSNSRSEMNVSTLELGDSALYLCASSSWTSVKQETQYFGPGTRLLVL.

This chain uses TRBV28 with TRBJ2-1, with a possible D match to TRBD2 (7 bases). The CDR3 loop spans 14 amino acids. Germline V gene lookup returns CDR1 MDHEN and CDR2 SYDVKM. Trimming took 10 bases from V and 9 from J, leaving 22 bases between them. The CDR3 region has the DNA TGTGCCACCAAGGGGGGGGGCCCTGTCAGTGAGCAGTTCTTC. It translates to CATKGGGPVSEQFF.

The genes are TRBV7-3 and TRBJ2-2, with TRBD1 matching 9 bases. Per the germline V gene, CDR1 is SGHTA and CDR2 is FQGTGA. The CDR3 consists of 14 residues. Trimming took 4 bases from V and 4 from J; bases not matched to a gene: 1. CDR3 residues: CASSSTGGTGELFF. For the CDR3, the DNA is TGTGCCAGCAGCTCGACAGGGGGCACCGGGGAGCTGTTTTTT.

This rearrangement joins TRBV7-9 to TRBJ1-1; tentatively, D is TRBD1 (5 bases). Germline V gene lookup returns CDR1 SEHNR and CDR2 FQNEAQ (reference sequence). Trimming cost V 5 bases and J 5 bases, with 15 bases left between them. The CDR3 covers 14 residues. This CDR3 reads CASSPRTRGTEAFF. In DNA form, the CDR3 reads TGTGCCAGCAGCCCCAGGACTCGGGGGACTGAAGCTTTCTTT.

In its sample, this clone was seen once. The rearrangement links TRBV12-3 or TRBV12-4 to TRBJ1-2; 8 bases fit TRBD1. With V trimmed by 6 bases and J by 3 bases, 3 bases remained unmatched. The CDR3 covers 13 residues. DNA for the CDR3: TGTGCCAGCAGGACAGGGGTGGACTATGGCTACACCTTC. Protein sequence: CASRTGVDYGYTF.

The chain employs TRBV7-2 and TRBJ1-1; 7 bases match TRBD1. Germline-derived CDR1 and CDR2 are SGHTA and FQGNSA. The CDR3 is made up of 15 amino acids. J lost 1 base, V lost 4 bases, and 6 bases had no gene match. The CDR3 is CASSWRSGGNTEAFF. Here the CDR3 DNA reads TGTGCCAGCAGCTGGAGGTCAGGGGGGAACACTGAAGCTTTCTTT.

The CDR3 coding sequence is TGCGCCAGCAGCTTGGCCAGGAAGGCACAGGGAGAAAAACTGTTTTTT. The encoded protein is CASSLARKAQGEKLFF. This rearrangement joins TRBV5-1 to TRBJ1-4; D may be TRBD1 (6 bases). Deletions cut 0 bases from V and 8 bases from J, with 17 bases between. The CDR3 is 16 amino acids. In germline, CDR1 is SGHRS, CDR2 YFSETQ.

This chain uses TRBV7-9 with TRBJ1-4, with TRBD1 identical over 8 bases. The CDR3 contains 14 residues. The V and J ends lost 3 bases and 5 bases, in that order; junction bases with no gene match: 2. Per the germline V gene, CDR1 is SEHNR and CDR2 is FQNEAQ (reference sequence). In nucleotides, the CDR3 is TGTGCCAGCAGCTTCGACAGGGGCAATGAAAAACTGTTTTTT. Its protein is CASSFDRGNEKLFF.

The rearrangement joins TRBV19 to TRBJ2-3, with TRBD2 identical over 10 bases. Germline V gives CDR1 LNHDA, CDR2 SQIVND (reference sequence). The CDR3 runs 15 residues. Germline trimming cut 1 base from V and 9 bases from J; bases unmatched to any gene: 7. CDR3 sequence reads: CASSIVSSGGRTQYF. Written as DNA, the CDR3 is TGTGCCAGTAGTATAGTGTCTAGCGGGGGTCGGACGCAGTATTTT. Variable domain in full (rest from reference TRBV19 and TRBJ2-3): DGGITQSPKYLFRKEGQNVTLSCEQNLNHDAMYWYRQDPGQGLRLIYYSQIVNDFQKGDIAEGYSVSREKKESFPLTVTSAQKNPTAFYLCASSIVSSGGRTQYFGPGTRLTVL.

In this sample, this clone turned up a few times. The chain uses TRBV9 and TRBJ1-6; D is unclear. Trimming left V 1 base short and J 10 bases short, with 9 bases between. CDR1 is SGDLS, CDR2 YYNGEE, per germline. The CDR3 spans 13 residues. Written as DNA, the CDR3 is TGTGCCAGCAGCGTAAAGGCGGGCTCACCCCTCCACTTT. Residues: CASSVKAGSPLHF.

Worth noting for this clone: The same CDR3 can be traced to other DNA sequences in this sample. The chain couples TRBV6-1 to TRBJ1-6; no definite D call. Germline V gives CDR1 MNHNS, CDR2 SASEGT. The CDR3 has 17 amino acids. V was trimmed by 1 base and J by 0 bases, leaving 10 bases between them. CDR3 residues: CASSEVGGSSYNSPLHF. The CDR3 bases are TGTGCCAGCAGTGAAGTGGGTGGGAGCTCCTATAATTCACCCCTCCACTTT.

The chain joins TRBV14 to TRBJ1-1, with D possibly being TRBD1 (5 bases). The CDR3 sequence is 13 residues long. V was pared by 3 bases and J by 1 base, with 6 bases between. Germline V gene sequence: CDR1 SGHDN, CDR2 FVKESK. CDR3 loop: CASSQQGNTEAFF. The DNA of the CDR3 is TGTGCCAGCAGCCAGCAGGGGAACACTGAAGCTTTCTTT.

V gene TRBV5-6 combines with J gene TRBJ2-7, with D possibly TRBD1 on 5 matching bases. The CDR3 is 14 residues long. Trimming removed 0 bases from V and 2 bases from J, with 9 bases in between. Germline assignment: CDR1 SGHDT and CDR2 YYEEEE. CDR3 loop: CASSLDRITYEQYF. In nucleotides, the CDR3 is TGTGCCAGCAGCTTGGACAGGATCACCTACGAGCAGTACTTC.

The chain couples TRBV3-1 (or the pseudogene TRBV3-2) to TRBJ2-3; TRBD2 matches at 8 bases. V lost 3 bases and J lost 7; bases outside the gene matches: 9. Germline CDR1 and CDR2: LGHDT and YNNKEL (reference sequence). The CDR3 totals 15 residues. The CDR3 region is CASSHARGGRNTQYF. The CDR3 DNA is TGTGCCAGCAGCCACGCACGGGGGGGCAGAAATACGCAGTATTTT.

This clone was observed once. The chain combines TRBV2 with TRBJ1-5, with 7 bases matching TRBD1. The length of the CDR3 is 18 residues. The germline CDR1 and CDR2 sequences are SNHLY and FYNNEI. With V trimmed by 4 bases and J by 0 bases, 12 bases remained unmatched. For the CDR3, the DNA is TGTGCCAGCAGTGCCTTTGGGACAGAAACTTATAGCAATCAGCCCCAGCATTTT. This translates into CASSAFGTETYSNQPQHF.

V is TRBV7-2 and J is TRBJ2-2; the D is unclear. The CDR3 covers 14 residues. The germline gives CDR1 SGHTA, CDR2 FQGNSA. Trimming took 0 bases from V and 0 from J, leaving 2 bases between them. CDR3 region: CASSLASNTGELFF. Written as DNA, the CDR3 is TGTGCCAGCAGCTTAGCCTCGAACACCGGGGAGCTGTTTTTT. Together with reference TRBV7-2 and TRBJ2-2, the CDR3 gives the full variable domain: GAGVSQSPSNKVTEKGKDVELRCDPISGHTALYWYRQSLGQGLEFLIYFQGNSAPDKSGLPSDRFSAERTGGSVSTLTIQRTQQEDSAVYLCASSLASNTGELFFGEGSRLTVL.

The rearrangement links TRBV14 to TRBJ1-1, with a possible D match to TRBD1 (6 bases). Germline V gene lookup returns CDR1 SGHDN and CDR2 FVKESK. The V end lost 1 base, the J end lost 8 bases, and 11 bases lay between the germline ends. This CDR3 is 13 amino acids long. The CDR3 coding sequence is TGTGCCAGCAGCCAAGGCGCAGGGGAAGAAGCTTTCTTT. Amino acid sequence: CASSQGAGEEAFF.

The rearrangement uses TRBV7-3 and TRBJ2-3; D may be TRBD2 (6 bases). V shed 5 bases and J shed 3 bases, with 15 bases lying between them. The CDR3 is 15 residues long. Germline V gene data show CDR1 as SGHTA and CDR2 as FQGTGA. The CDR3 DNA follows: TGTGCCAGCAGCCTTAGCGGAGATACTACAGATACGCAGTATTTT. Amino acid sequence: CASSLSGDTTDTQYF.

The chain employs TRBV7-9 and TRBJ1-5, with 7 positions matching TRBD1. The junction had 14 bases not matched to a gene; V was cut back by 4 bases and J by 2 bases. This CDR3 is built from 18 residues. Germline loops: CDR1 SEHNR, CDR2 FQNEAQ (reference sequence). CDR3 sequence: CASSSGSEGGWGNQPQHF. In DNA, the CDR3 is TGTGCCAGCAGCTCCGGGAGTGAAGGGGGCTGGGGCAATCAGCCCCAGCATTTT.

The CDR3 DNA is TGTGCCAGCAGTTTGCTCGACGGGGCCTACGAGCAGTACTTC. It specifies CASSLLDGAYEQYF. The chain links TRBV28 to TRBJ2-7; the D gene is possibly TRBD2 (5 bases). Trimming cost V 3 bases and J 2 bases, with 11 bases left between them. The germline CDR1 and CDR2 sequences are MDHEN and SYDVKM. The CDR3 runs 14 residues.

V and J are TRBV6-4 and TRBJ1-2, with D unresolved. V was clipped by 6 bases and J by 7 bases, with 6 bases between them. This CDR3 is 10 amino acids long. Germline V gene sequence: CDR1 MRHNA, CDR2 SNTAGT. Here the CDR3 reads CASRRRGYTF. The CDR3 DNA sequence: TGTGCCAGCAGGCGTCGTGGCTACACCTTC.

The chain is built from TRBV19 and TRBJ1-5; 8 bases match TRBD1. The V gene end was trimmed by 4 bases and the J gene end by 1 base; junction bases not matched to a gene: 3. Looked up from germline, CDR1 is LNHDA and CDR2 is SQIVND (reference sequence). The CDR3 totals 15 residues. CDR3 region: CASSTRDRSNQPQHF. The CDR3 region has the DNA TGTGCCAGTAGTACCCGGGACAGGAGCAATCAGCCCCAGCATTTT.

This chain uses TRBV6-5 with TRBJ1-2; 8 bases line up with TRBD1. CDR1 is MNHEY, CDR2 SVGAGI, per germline. CDR3 length: 15 amino acids. Trimming took 6 bases from V and 5 from J; bases not matched to a gene: 11. CDR3 coding DNA: TGTGCCAGCAGATCCCGGACAGGGCGGGGGTATGGCTACACCTTC. This translates into CASRSRTGRGYGYTF.

This clone is a singleton in its sample. This rearrangement joins TRBV28 to TRBJ2-7; TRBD2 agrees at 10 bases. With V trimmed by 3 bases and J by 1 base, 18 bases remained unmatched. CDR3 length equals 20 residues. Germline loops: CDR1 MDHEN, CDR2 SYDVKM. CDR3 loop: CASSFSLVRGAGGLSYEQYF. The CDR3 coding sequence is TGTGCCAGCAGTTTCTCTCTTGTGCGGGGAGCGGGGGGGCTATCCTACGAGCAGTACTTC.

This clone was counted a single time. The genes are TRBV5-6 and TRBJ1-4, with unresolved D. The CDR3 loop spans 12 amino acids. The germline V and J ends were trimmed by 4 bases and 7 bases, with 8 bases remaining between them. Germline V gene sequence: CDR1 SGHDT, CDR2 YYEEEE. The CDR3 here is CASSRSIEKLFF. CDR3 DNA: TGTGCCAGCAGCCGGTCCATTGAAAAACTGTTTTTT.

The chain employs TRBV10-1 and TRBJ1-2; 12 bases line up with TRBD1. The V and J ends lost 5 bases and 8 bases, in that order; junction bases with no gene match: 6. Germline CDR1 and CDR2: WNHNN and SYGVQD (reference sequence). This CDR3 is built from 14 residues. The CDR3 nucleotides are TGCGCCAGCAGTCCCGGGACAGGGGGCTGGGGCTACACCTTC. Its translation: CASSPGTGGWGYTF.

Turning to this clone: Other DNA sequences within the sample encode an identical CDR3. The chain recombines TRBV18 with TRBJ1-5; 8 nucleotides agree with TRBD1. V lost 3 bases, J lost 1 base, and 2 bases stayed unmatched. CDR1 and CDR2 from the germline V gene are KGHSH and LQKENI. The CDR3 has 15 amino acids. Written as DNA, the CDR3 is TGTGCCAGCTCACCCCAGGGGGCGAGCAATCAGCCCCAGCATTTT. Residues: CASSPQGASNQPQHF.

This clone has only one observation. A read error may produce the germline difference seen at one junction end. This chain connects TRBV28 to TRBJ1-2, with no clear D. The CDR3 runs 9 residues. Germline values: CDR1 MDHEN, CDR2 SYDVKM. In DNA, the CDR3 is TGTGCCAGCAGTTTTCAGTGTGACTTC. It specifies CASSFQCDF.

The chain's CDR3 is CASSLRLAGGNTDTQYF. The CDR3 DNA is TGTGCCAGCAGCTTACGGCTAGCGGGGGGGAACACAGATACGCAGTATTTT. This chain connects TRBV7-8 to TRBJ2-3, with 12 bases identical to TRBD2. The CDR3 covers 17 residues. Germline V gene sequence: CDR1 SGHVS, CDR2 FQNEAQ. V lost 2 bases to trimming and J lost 2 bases; unmatched junction nucleotides: 5.